Each of the 31 T cell receptor beta chains below was sequenced from the same sample in a study of T cell changes during pregnancy in multiple sclerosis. This table comes from immunoSEQ multiplex PCR, and its TCRdb copy is limited to in-frame clones, with some not included. This sample yields about 73,000 clones, of which 90% are seen a single time; more than 8% belongs to the top ten. The source was peripheral blood, collected after pregnancy. Receptors originate from a female donor in good health, enrolled as a control in a pregnancy study.

The chain carries TRBV11-2 and TRBJ2-1; 11 bases line up with TRBD2. CDR3 length equals 15 residues. V dropped 5 bases and J dropped 7; count of bases not matched to a gene: 7. Germline CDR1 reads SGHAT; CDR2 reads FQNNGV. CDR3 amino acids: CASSGLAGGQNEQFF. In nucleotides, the CDR3 is TGTGCCAGCAGCGGATTAGCGGGAGGGCAGAATGAGCAGTTCTTC.

The chain joins TRBV2 to TRBJ2-5, with D tentatively TRBD1 (6 bases). Germline CDR1 reads SNHLY; CDR2 reads FYNNEI. V lost 6 bases to trimming and J lost 1 base, with 15 bases between them. The length of the CDR3 is 15 residues. The CDR3 reads CASRDQQGIQETQYF. DNA for the CDR3: TGTGCCAGCAGGGACCAACAGGGAATCCAAGAGACCCAGTACTTC.

The count of this clone is one. The rearrangement links TRBV5-1 to TRBJ1-3; the D gene is possibly TRBD1 (6 bases). The CDR3 is 17 amino acids. V was cut by 2 bases and J by 0 bases, with 15 bases left in between. Germline CDR1 is SGHRS and CDR2 is YFSETQ. CDR3 sequence: CASSFSTGLSSGNTIYF. CDR3 DNA sequence: TGCGCCAGCAGCTTCAGCACAGGGTTGAGCTCTGGAAACACCATATATTTT.

The chain has TRBV6-5 and TRBJ2-7; possibly TRBD1 for D (6 bases). The germline CDR1 and CDR2 sequences are MNHEY and SVGAGI. V was clipped by 5 bases and J by 6 bases, with 17 bases between them. The CDR3 sequence is 14 residues long. CDR3: CASSASGQMGEQYF. For the CDR3, the DNA is TGTGCCAGCAGTGCTTCGGGACAAATGGGCGAGCAGTACTTC.

This chain links TRBV13 with TRBJ2-7; maybe TRBD2 (6 bases). The V gene lost 3 bases and the J gene lost 3 bases, with 9 bases spanning the gap. Germline loops: CDR1 PRHDT, CDR2 FYEKMQ (reference sequence). The CDR3 has 13 residues. The CDR3 bases are TGTGCCAGCAGCTTCGGAGGGAACTACGAGCAGTACTTC. As protein: CASSFGGNYEQYF.

This rearrangement joins TRBV6-1 to TRBJ2-7, with D possibly matching TRBD2 (7 bases). The length of the CDR3 is 13 residues. The V and J ends lost 8 bases and 6 bases respectively, with 17 bases between them. Looked up from germline, CDR1 is MNHNS and CDR2 is SASEGT. This CDR3 reads CASDGGALGEQYF. CDR3 sequence (DNA): TGTGCCAGCGATGGGGGGGCGCTGGGCGAGCAGTACTTC.

The chain combines TRBV2 with TRBJ1-1, with D perhaps matching TRBD1 (5 bases). Trimming took 8 bases from V and 7 from J, leaving 17 bases between them. CDR1 is SNHLY, CDR2 FYNNEI, per germline. The length of the CDR3 is 13 residues. The DNA for the CDR3 is TGTGCCAGCCCTCGAGCAGGGAATATTGAAGCTTTCTTT. Translated: CASPRAGNIEAFF.

The chain uses TRBV5-4 and TRBJ1-2; 10 nucleotides align to TRBD1. The CDR3 runs to 16 residues. Per the germline V gene, CDR1 is SGHNT and CDR2 is YYREEE (reference sequence). V shed 3 bases and J 5 bases; nucleotides not matched to a gene: 10. CDR3: CASSSNRPGQGYGYTF. The DNA of the CDR3 is TGTGCCAGCAGCTCAAACCGCCCGGGACAGGGGTATGGCTACACCTTC.

CDR3 in DNA: TGTGCCAGCTCACCAAAACAGGGTTACACTGAAGCTTTCTTT. Its protein product is CASSPKQGYTEAFF. The V and J genes are TRBV18 and TRBJ1-1; the D gene is possibly TRBD1 (6 bases). Trimming left V 2 bases short and J 3 bases short, with 10 bases between. CDR3 length: 14 residues. Germline values: CDR1 KGHSH, CDR2 LQKENI.

The gene calls are TRBV19 and TRBJ2-7, with a weak D call TRBD1 (6 bases). This CDR3 has 18 amino acids. The V and J ends lost 3 bases and 0 bases respectively, with 21 bases between them. Germline V CDR1 and CDR2: LNHDA, SQIVND (reference sequence). Here the CDR3 DNA reads TGTGCCAGTAGTATGGCCAGTAACAGGGCGATTAGCTCCTACGAGCAGTACTTC. This translates into CASSMASNRAISSYEQYF.

The gene calls are TRBV5-1 and TRBJ2-6, with 7 bases fitting TRBD1. The CDR3 runs to 17 residues. Trimming took 0 bases from V and 3 from J; bases not matched to a gene: 6. Germline loops: CDR1 SGHRS, CDR2 YFSETQ. The CDR3 DNA reads TGCGCCAGCAGCTTGGGTTTAGGGGGCGGTGGGGCCAACGTCCTGACTTTC. This translates into CASSLGLGGGGANVLTF.

V and J are TRBV9 and TRBJ2-3, with D tentatively TRBD2 (5 bases). Per germline, CDR1 SGDLS and CDR2 YYNGEE. The CDR3 has 15 residues. The ends were cut back, 4 bases at V and 3 bases at J, with 15 bases in the middle. CDR3 residues: CASSPEGRRTDTQYF. CDR3 sequence (DNA): TGTGCCAGCAGCCCCGAGGGTAGAAGGACAGATACGCAGTATTTT.

V is TRBV2 and J is TRBJ2-1; tentatively, D is TRBD1 (6 bases). Trimming stripped 6 bases from V and 5 bases from J, with 14 bases between. This CDR3 comprises 14 residues. CDR1 SNHLY and CDR2 FYNNEI come from the germline V gene. The CDR3 protein is CASRAGTNNNEQFF. Here the CDR3 DNA reads TGTGCCAGCAGAGCCGGGACAAATAACAATGAGCAGTTCTTC.

This clone was counted once. V and J are TRBV29-1 and TRBJ1-1; D might be TRBD1 (5 bases). Germline-derived CDR1 and CDR2 are SQVTM and ANQGSEA. V dropped 1 base and J dropped 7 bases, with 19 bases sitting between them. This CDR3 has 15 amino acids. This CDR3 is CSVEAPAGPRGEAFF. CDR3 coding DNA: TGCAGCGTTGAAGCCCCTGCAGGGCCGAGAGGTGAAGCTTTCTTT.

The J gene is TRBJ1-6, the V gene TRBV4-3; D perhaps matches TRBD1 (6 bases). This CDR3 region has 17 residues. Per germline, CDR1 LGHNA and CDR2 YSLEER. The germline V and J ends were trimmed by 0 bases and 0 bases, with 9 bases remaining between them. The CDR3 here is CASSQELDSSYNSPLHF. The CDR3 region has the DNA TGCGCCAGCAGCCAAGAGCTGGACAGCTCCTATAATTCACCCCTCCACTTT.

The rearrangement uses TRBV5-1 and TRBJ1-6; 8 nucleotides agree with TRBD1. The CDR3 sequence is 16 residues long. V shed 2 bases and J 3 bases; nucleotides not matched to a gene: 4. CDR1 SGHRS and CDR2 YFSETQ come from the germline V gene. CDR3 DNA: TGCGCCAGCAGCTTAGACAGGGGCGGCTATAATTCACCCCTCCACTTT. This gives the protein CASSLDRGGYNSPLHF.

This chain links TRBV19 with TRBJ1-2, with a tentative D call TRBD1 (5 bases). The germline CDR1 and CDR2 sequences are LNHDA and SQIVND (reference sequence). With 8 bases removed from V and 3 bases from J, the gap between germline ends came to 13 bases. The CDR3 is 13 amino acids. This CDR3 is CASPFGADYGYTF. The CDR3 DNA is TGTGCCAGTCCTTTTGGGGCGGACTATGGCTACACCTTC. Based on the CDR3 plus reference TRBV19 and TRBJ1-2, the full variable domain is DGGITQSPKYLFRKEGQNVTLSCEQNLNHDAMYWYRQDPGQGLRLIYYSQIVNDFQKGDIAEGYSVSREKKESFPLTVTSAQKNPTAFYLCASPFGADYGYTFGSGTRLTVV.

The V call is TRBV27, the J call TRBJ1-1; D not resolved. This CDR3 comprises 14 residues. V lost 2 bases and J lost 0, with 7 bases in between. CDR1 and CDR2 (germline): MNHEY, SMNVEV (reference sequence). CDR3 in amino acids: CASSLNSLNTEAFF. In nucleotides, the CDR3 is TGTGCCAGCAGTTTAAACAGCCTGAACACTGAAGCTTTCTTT.

This clone was picked up one time. The chain has TRBV5-1 and TRBJ1-1; 12 bases map to TRBD1. Germline V lookup: CDR1 SGHRS, CDR2 YFSETQ. The V and J ends lost 4 bases and 6 bases, in that order; junction bases with no gene match: 1. The CDR3 has 13 residues. CDR3 sequence reads: CASSRDRGPEAFF. CDR3 nucleotide sequence: TGCGCCAGCAGCAGGGACAGGGGGCCTGAAGCTTTCTTT.

The CDR3 spells CASRPTQGSYGYTF. CDR3 DNA sequence: TGTGCCAGCAGGCCCACCCAGGGTTCTTATGGCTACACCTTC. The rearrangement uses TRBV6-5 and TRBJ1-2; D is perhaps TRBD1 (5 bases). Germline V CDR1 and CDR2: MNHEY, SVGAGI. The CDR3 has 14 amino acids. V was clipped by 6 bases and J by 5 bases, with 16 bases between them.

The chain combines TRBV2 with TRBJ2-3; 8 bases line up with TRBD2. CDR1 is SNHLY and CDR2 is FYNNEI in the germline V gene. V lost 7 bases, J lost 5 bases, and 11 bases stayed unmatched. The CDR3 is 15 residues long. CDR3 coding DNA: TGTGCCAGCAAGCTTTGGCGGGAGGTAGGAGATACGCAGTATTTT. Protein: CASKLWREVGDTQYF. The whole variable domain, remainder taken from reference TRBV2 and TRBJ2-3, is EPEVTQTPSHQVTQMGQEVILRCVPISNHLYFYWYRQILGQKVEFLVSFYNNEISEKSEIFDDQFSVERPDGSNFTLKIRSTKLEDSAMYFCASKLWREVGDTQYFGPGTRLTVL.

The chain links TRBV2 to TRBJ1-3; no reliable D call. Trimming removed 4 bases from V and 3 bases from J, with 4 bases in between. The CDR3 consists of 12 residues. Germline V gene data show CDR1 as SNHLY and CDR2 as FYNNEI. CDR3 in DNA: TGTGCCAGCAGTGTAGATGGAAACACCATATATTTT. Protein product: CASSVDGNTIYF.

This clone was recorded once. This rearrangement joins TRBV18 to TRBJ2-6; D is uncertain. The germline V gene encodes CDR1 KGHSH and CDR2 LQKENI. V was cut by 1 base and J by 1 base, with 14 bases left in between. The length of the CDR3 is 18 residues. In nucleotides, the CDR3 is TGTGCCAGCTCACCACTTCATAGCCCAGAGTCTGGGGCCAACGTCCTGACTTTC. It specifies CASSPLHSPESGANVLTF.

J is TRBJ2-7 and V is TRBV25-1, with a weak D call TRBD1 (6 bases). The CDR3 totals 14 residues. V was pared by 1 base and J by 4 bases, with 11 bases between. Germline V CDR1 and CDR2: MGHDK, SYGVNS. CDR3 region: CASSESWGRYEQYF. The CDR3 coding sequence is TGTGCCAGCAGTGAATCATGGGGGCGTTACGAGCAGTACTTC.

The chain employs TRBV9 and TRBJ2-1, with 8 bases aligning to TRBD2. This CDR3 has 15 amino acids. The J segment lost 4 bases and the V segment lost 0 bases, leaving 3 bases of the junction unmatched. Germline assignment: CDR1 SGDLS and CDR2 YYNGEE. The DNA of the CDR3 is TGTGCCAGCAGCGTAGAGGGACTAGTATACAATGAGCAGTTCTTC. This translates into CASSVEGLVYNEQFF.

This clone was counted only a few times. The gene calls are TRBV19 and TRBJ1-2; 8 bases agree with TRBD1. Germline loops: CDR1 LNHDA, CDR2 SQIVND (reference sequence). Unmatched junction bases numbered 11, after V lost 3 bases and J lost 5 bases. This CDR3 has 16 residues. The CDR3 loop is CASSMGQAWAGYGYTF. The CDR3, as DNA: TGTGCCAGTAGTATGGGACAGGCGTGGGCGGGGTATGGCTACACCTTC.

J is TRBJ1-1 and V is TRBV4-3; D remains ambiguous. Trimming cost V 1 base and J 3 bases, with 9 bases left between them. In germline, CDR1 is LGHNA, CDR2 YSLEER. The CDR3 contains 14 residues. CDR3 loop: CASSQGTYYTEAFF. CDR3 nucleotides: TGCGCCAGCAGCCAAGGCACTTATTACACTGAAGCTTTCTTT.

This chain links TRBV7-8 with TRBJ2-3, with 9 bases fitting TRBD2. With V trimmed by 5 bases and J by 5 bases, 14 bases remained unmatched. There are 17 residues in the CDR3. Germline loops: CDR1 SGHVS, CDR2 FQNEAQ. The CDR3 loop is CASSPDEAGGPVDTQYF. Written as DNA, the CDR3 is TGTGCCAGCAGCCCAGACGAGGCGGGGGGGCCAGTAGATACGCAGTATTTT.

The chain has TRBV5-1 and TRBJ2-5, with D possibly matching TRBD2 (5 bases). The CDR3 has 13 amino acids. From germline, CDR1 is SGHRS and CDR2 YFSETQ. Trimming took off 4 bases at V and 5 bases at J, with 12 bases between the two ends. The CDR3 protein is CASSDGETETQYF. The CDR3 DNA is TGCGCCAGCAGCGACGGGGAAACGGAGACCCAGTACTTC.

CDR3 sequence (DNA): TGTGCCAGCAGCTGGGGGGGGCAAGAGACCCAGTACTTC. The encoded protein is CASSWGGQETQYF. This sequence joins TRBV7-9 and TRBJ2-5, with 7 positions matching TRBD2. With V trimmed by 4 bases and J by 2 bases, 1 base remained unmatched. This CDR3 comprises 13 residues. CDR1 and CDR2 from the germline V gene are SEHNR and FQNEAQ (reference sequence).

The chain employs TRBV6-6 and TRBJ1-1; D remains unclear. The CDR3 spans 11 residues. V was pared by 6 bases and J by 7 bases, with 9 bases between. CDR1 is MNHNY and CDR2 is SVGAGI in the germline V gene (reference sequence). The CDR3 reads CASSPPGEAFF. The DNA for the CDR3 is TGTGCCAGCAGCCCCCCAGGTGAAGCTTTCTTT.